Below are 9 T cell receptor beta chains sequenced from a single sample in a study of identical twins. TCRdb redid the calling of the 5' RACE reads with MiXCR, one entry per CDR3 protein. This table has more than 400,000 distinct CDR3 sequences, 13% to 15% appearing once. Another study also made use of these data, one on yellow fever vaccine responses in identical twins.

The sequenced sample was CD4+ T cells sorted from blood. The receptors were gathered from a young woman in good health.

The sample holds a few counts of this clonotype. This sequence joins TRBV12-3 or TRBV12-4 and TRBJ1-2; D remains ambiguous. This CDR3 region has 14 residues. V was cut by 1 base and J by 2 bases, with 8 bases left in between. The CDR3 DNA is TGTGCCAGCAGTTTAGACAAGCCCAACTATGGCTACACCTTC. Protein product: CASSLDKPNYGYTF.

This clonotype was found a few times. The gene calls are TRBV27 and TRBJ2-7, with D perhaps TRBD2 (6 bases). CDR1 MNHEY and CDR2 SMNVEV come from the germline V gene (reference sequence). V was shortened by 2 bases and J by 3 bases, with 8 bases between the two germline ends. The CDR3 totals 13 residues. In DNA, the CDR3 is TGTGCCAGCAGTTTAGCGGGGAACTACGAGCAGTACGTC. It specifies CASSLAGNYEQYV.

The V and J genes are TRBV10-3 and TRBJ2-3, with D maybe TRBD2 (7 bases). V lost 11 bases and J lost 1, with 13 bases in between. CDR1 and CDR2 from the germline V gene are ENHRY and SYGVKD. The CDR3 spans 13 residues. This chain's CDR3 is CALGGGGTDTQYF. Here the CDR3 DNA reads TGTGCCCTAGGGGGGGGCGGCACAGATACGCAGTATTTT.

The chain combines TRBV12-3 or TRBV12-4 with TRBJ1-2, with D uncertain. This CDR3 is built from 14 residues. V dropped 2 bases and J dropped 2 bases, with 9 bases sitting between them. The CDR3 region has the DNA TGTGCCAGCAGTTTATCCCCAGAAAACTATGGCTACACCTTC. It specifies CASSLSPENYGYTF.

The chain uses TRBV20-1 and TRBJ2-5; D is perhaps TRBD2 (6 bases). This CDR3 region has 13 residues. Germline V gene lookup returns CDR1 DFQATT and CDR2 SNEGSKA (reference sequence). Trimming pared 6 bases from V and 4 bases from J, leaving 15 bases between. The CDR3 sequence is CSAPPVGGETQYF. CDR3 in DNA: TGCAGTGCCCCGCCGGTGGGGGGAGAGACCCAGTACTTC.

The sample holds a few counts of this clonotype. V usage is TRBV3-1 and J usage is TRBJ1-5, with D perhaps matching TRBD1 (6 bases). V was shortened by 1 base and J by 0 bases, with 13 bases between the two germline ends. The CDR3 is 17 residues long. Germline V gene lookup returns CDR1 LGHDT and CDR2 YNNKEL (reference sequence). The CDR3 spells CASSQGQALYSNQPQHF. The CDR3 DNA is TGTGCCAGCAGCCAAGGACAGGCCCTTTATAGCAATCAGCCCCAGCATTTT.

This clonotype was seen more than once but under ten times. This sequence joins TRBV12-3 or TRBV12-4 and TRBJ1-5; possibly TRBD1 for D (5 bases). V lost 7 bases, J lost 4 bases, and 14 bases lay in between. The CDR3 is 14 amino acids. CDR3 amino acids: CASKGTVENQPQHF. The CDR3 nucleotides are TGTGCCAGCAAAGGGACGGTGGAGAATCAGCCCCAGCATTTT.

This clonotype was detected a few times. J is TRBJ2-2 and V is TRBV7-2, with a possible D match to TRBD1 (6 bases). This CDR3 comprises 16 residues. Germline assignment: CDR1 SGHTA and CDR2 FQGNSA. The V and J ends lost 1 base and 1 base respectively, with 10 bases between them. The CDR3 bases are TGTGCCAGCAGCTTAGTTGGGGGCCTGAACACCGGGGAGCTGTTTTTT. Amino acid sequence: CASSLVGGLNTGELFF.

This clonotype was seen at least ten times. The chain combines TRBV11-2 with TRBJ2-7; 10 bases are a match to TRBD2. In germline, CDR1 is SGHAT, CDR2 FQNNGV. V trimming: 3 bases; J trimming: 2 bases; junction bases outside the gene matches: 4. The CDR3 is 15 amino acids. CDR3 amino acids: CASSFRTSGTYEQYF. The CDR3 DNA is TGTGCCAGCAGCTTTCGTACTAGCGGGACCTACGAGCAGTACTTC.